The rows below give T cell receptor beta chains drawn from one sample of a study of OX40 agonist ivuxolimab in advanced cancers. The assay was immunoSEQ multiplex PCR, and TCRdb's table has in-frame clones only and misses some. The sample contains about 35,000 clones, around three quarters of which appear only once. The sequencing used CD4+ or CD8+ T cells sorted from blood, collected in a trial of the OX40 agonist ivuxolimab. These receptors were taken from an adult with an advanced solid tumor such as melanoma, head and neck, liver or kidney cancer. Both conserved end residues are part of each CDR3. D genes are given only for firm matches. Expanded clones are given a class, and other clones once, few, many or no size at all.

d_call	clone_size	v_call	j_call	cdr3_aa	cdr3_nt
.	.	TRBV4-1	TRBJ1-2	CASSLQATYGYTF	TGCGCCAGCAGCCTACAAGCCACTTATGGCTACACCTTC
TRBD1	.	TRBV6-6	TRBJ1-1	CASSYDRGLAFF	TGTGCCAGCAGTTACGACAGGGGTTTGGCTTTCTTT
.	.	TRBV29-1	TRBJ1-1	CSVEGEGLEAFF	TGCAGCGTTGAAGGGGAAGGCCTTGAAGCTTTCTTT
.	.	TRBV18	TRBJ1-1	CASSRIRDTEAFF	TGTGCCAGCTCACGCATCAGGGATACTGAAGCTTTCTTT
.	few	TRBV27	TRBJ2-7	CASSLSAGRATYEQYF	TGTGCCAGCAGTTTATCCGCGGGGCGTGCCACCTACGAGCAGTACTTC
TRBD1	.	TRBV19	TRBJ1-1	CASSKGQMNTEAFF	TGTGCCAGTAGTAAGGGACAGATGAACACTGAAGCTTTCTTT
TRBD1	.	TRBV7-8	TRBJ1-5	CASSLSSWTGERPQHF	TGTGCCAGCAGCTTGAGTAGTTGGACAGGGGAGCGGCCCCAGCATTTT
TRBD1	.	TRBV4-1	TRBJ1-2	CASSMGQGVYGYTF	TGCGCCAGCAGCATGGGACAGGGAGTCTATGGCTACACCTTC
TRBD1	.	TRBV18	TRBJ1-4	CASSPLRQGGEKLFF	TGTGCCAGCTCACCATTGCGGCAGGGGGGCGAAAAACTGTTTTTT
TRBD1	.	TRBV28	TRBJ1-4	CASSFTGGTAREKLFF	TGTGCCAGCAGTTTCACTGGCGGGACAGCGCGTGAAAAACTGTTTTTT
TRBD1	.	TRBV5-1	TRBJ1-4	CASSLGGRGRFDEKLFF	TGCGCCAGCAGCTTGGGAGGCAGGGGGCGCTTCGATGAAAAACTGTTTTTT
.	.	TRBV28	TRBJ2-7	CASSFPGPVYEQYF	TGTGCCAGCAGTTTCCCCGGTCCGGTTTACGAGCAGTACTTC
TRBD1	.	TRBV27	TRBJ2-6	CASSPPHPNRGYSGANVLTF	TGTGCCAGCAGCCCCCCCCACCCGAACAGGGGGTACAGTGGGGCCAACGTCCTGACTTTC
TRBD1	.	TRBV28	TRBJ1-5	CASRTGGPNQPQHF	TGTGCCAGCAGAACAGGGGGACCGAATCAGCCCCAGCATTTT
TRBD2	.	TRBV5-6	TRBJ2-3	CASSATSGGLTDTQYF	TGTGCCAGCAGCGCGACTAGCGGGGGCTTGACAGATACGCAGTATTTT
TRBD2	.	TRBV11-2	TRBJ2-2	CASSQSGGYTGELFF	TGTGCCAGCAGCCAAAGCGGGGGGTACACCGGGGAGCTGTTTTTT
.	.	TRBV7-9	TRBJ2-3	CASSFFRGRTDTQYF	TGTGCCAGCAGCTTTTTTCGGGGCCGCACAGATACGCAGTATTTT
TRBD2	.	TRBV5-1	TRBJ2-5	CASSPATSGGETQYF	TGCGCCAGCAGTCCTGCGACTAGCGGGGGAGAGACCCAGTACTTC
TRBD1	few	TRBV7-9	TRBJ2-7	CASSFWDRGHEQYF	TGTGCCAGCAGCTTCTGGGACAGAGGGCACGAGCAGTACTTC
TRBD1	.	TRBV5-6	TRBJ1-1	CASSNRGLVNTEAFF	TGTGCCAGCTCTAACAGGGGGCTTGTGAACACTGAAGCTTTCTTT
.	.	TRBV5-4	TRBJ2-2	CASSLSASRNTGELFF	TGTGCCAGCAGCTTGTCGGCTAGTCGAAACACCGGGGAGCTGTTTTTT
.	few	TRBV7-8	TRBJ1-1	CASSLRELANTEAFF	TGTGCCAGCAGCTTACGGGAACTCGCGAACACTGAAGCTTTCTTT
.	once	TRBV14	TRBJ2-2	CASSQEDDEHRGAVF	TGTGCCAGCAGCCAAGAGGACGACGAACACCGGGGAGCTGTTTTT
.	.	TRBV5-1	TRBJ1-1	CASSWDLGQNTEAFF	TGCGCCAGCAGCTGGGATTTGGGACAGAACACTGAAGCTTTCTTT
.	.	TRBV7-2	TRBJ1-5	CASSSRGKQPQHF	TGTGCCAGCAGCTCCAGGGGAAAGCAGCCCCAGCATTTT